This T cell receptor beta chain was sequenced for a study of blood T cell repertoires in COVID-19. Repertoires were generated with immunoSEQ multiplex PCR, while TCRdb's copy carries only in-frame clones and drops some. The sample has 300,000 to 400,000 clones, approximately 88% seen once. The germline CDR1 and CDR2 sequences are KGHSH and LQKENI. V gave up 2 bases and J gave up 3 bases, with 8 bases separating them. The CDR3 is made up of 14 amino acids. Sequencing input: PBMCs or T cells enriched from blood (not recorded which). The gene calls are TRBV18 and TRBJ1-3; D possibly corresponds to TRBD1 (5 bases). The receptor was isolated from a young man who had recovered from COVID-19. CDR3 sequence (DNA): TGTGCCAGCTCACCAGCGACAGTTGGAAACACCATATATTTT. The encoded protein is CASSPATVGNTIYF. Based on the CDR3 plus reference TRBV18 and TRBJ1-3, the full variable domain is NAGVMQNPRHLVRRRGQEARLRCSPMKGHSHVYWYRQLPEEGLKFMVYLQKENIIDESGMPKERFSAEFPKEGPSILRIQQVVRGDSAAYFCASSPATVGNTIYFGEGSWLTVV.